The source of this T cell receptor beta chain is a study of Ad26.COV2.S vaccination and SARS-CoV-2 variants. Across the whole study: Donor was one of the participants in the Ad26.COV2.S arm of the COV1001 trial.

Treatment described: around 19 received Ad26.COV2.S at low or high dose, single or two shots; a few received placebo; per-sample allocation not given. The investigators took samples on day 63 after the first vaccine or placebo injection. Immunization relied on an Ad26 vector, which expressed Wuhan-strain SARS-CoV-2 spike. This clone was picked up a small number of times. CDR1 is MDHEN and CDR2 is SYDVKM in the germline V gene. V was trimmed by 8 bases and J by 0 bases, leaving 14 bases between them. The CDR3 extends over 14 amino acids. The protocol was immunoSEQ multiplex PCR, while the TCRdb copy is restricted to in-frame clones and leaves out a portion. The table shows approximately 300,000 clones, with 85% occurring only once.

This chain connects TRBV28 to TRBJ2-7; the D is unclear. This clonotype was sampled from a person aged 18-60 years who received the Ad26.COV2.S COVID-19 vaccine or a placebo. This sample comprised peripheral blood, obtained in a trial of Ad26.COV2.S vaccine versus placebo. CDR3 DNA sequence: TGTGCCAGCGGATCTGGCTCCAGCTCCTACGAGCAGTACTTC. It is translated as CASGSGSSSYEQYF.